These T cell receptor beta chains were read from a single sample in a study of blood T cell repertoires in COVID-19. Clones were sequenced by immunoSEQ multiplex PCR, and TCRdb holds only the in-frame ones, with some missing. The sample lists over 100,000 clones, 86% occurring once. Sequenced material: peripheral blood. The receptors shown here come from a woman in her sixties or seventies with COVID-19, enrolled during active disease. The CDR3 runs from the conserved cysteine through the conserved F or W. The D gene is left open where the match is weak.

V: TRBV6-6
D: TRBD1
J: TRBJ1-5
CDR3: CASRVRGTGDQPQHF
DNA: TGTGCCAGCCGAGTGCGCGGGACAGGGGATCAGCCCCAGCATTTT

V: TRBV7-9
D: NA
J: TRBJ1-1
CDR3: CASSLPPGRGTNTEAFF
DNA: TGTGCCAGCAGCTTACCCCCGGGGAGGGGGACGAACACTGAAGCTTTCTTT

V: TRBV6-4
D: TRBD2
J: TRBJ2-1
CDR3: CASSRDMGLAGYEQFF
DNA: TGTGCCAGCAGCCGTGACATGGGACTAGCGGGATATGAGCAGTTCTTC

V: TRBV19
D: NA
J: TRBJ2-5
CDR3: CASRRRGPQETQYF
DNA: TGTGCCAGTAGGCGGCGGGGGCCCCAAGAGACCCAGTACTTC

V: TRBV4-1
D: TRBD1
J: TRBJ1-4
CDR3: CASSRTGAEKLFF
DNA: TGCGCCAGCAGCCGGACAGGGGCTGAAAAACTGTTTTTT

V: TRBV7-2
D: TRBD1
J: TRBJ1-2
CDR3: CASSPPGTGANYGYTF
DNA: TGTGCCAGCAGCCCCCCCGGGACAGGCGCTAACTATGGCTACACCTTC

V: TRBV5-1
D: TRBD1
J: TRBJ1-1
CDR3: CASSFKTGVNTEAFF
DNA: TGCGCCAGCAGCTTTAAGACAGGGGTAAACACTGAAGCTTTCTTT

V: TRBV6-2/TRBV6-3
D: TRBD2
J: TRBJ2-5
CDR3: CASSYMRLASETQYF
DNA: TGTGCCAGCAGTTACATGCGACTAGCGTCAGAGACCCAGTACTTC

V: TRBV29-1
D: NA
J: TRBJ1-5
CDR3: CSVVAGNSNQPQHF
DNA: TGCAGCGTTGTAGCCGGAAATAGCAATCAGCCCCAGCATTTT

V: TRBV28
D: TRBD1
J: TRBJ2-5
CDR3: CASSPGTAQETQYF
DNA: TGTGCCAGCAGCCCCGGGACAGCACAAGAGACCCAGTACTTC

V: TRBV6-2/TRBV6-3
D: NA
J: TRBJ2-1
CDR3: CASSYSKGPPTSRQFF
DNA: TGTGCCAGCAGTTACTCGAAAGGGCCACCTACTAGCAGGCAGTTCTTC

V: TRBV5-1
D: NA
J: TRBJ1-2
CDR3: CASSLEGTGQYYGYTF
DNA: TGCGCCAGCAGCTTGGAGGGAACCGGACAGTACTATGGCTACACCTTC

V: TRBV7-8
D: TRBD2
J: TRBJ2-3
CDR3: CASSLESGGGLRTQYF
DNA: TGTGCCAGCAGCTTGGAAAGCGGGGGGGGTCTTCGTACGCAGTATTTT

V: TRBV7-9
D: NA
J: TRBJ2-7
CDR3: CASSLQIYEQYF
DNA: TGTGCCAGCAGCTTACAAATCTACGAGCAGTACTTC

V: TRBV28
D: TRBD2
J: TRBJ2-1
CDR3: CASSFDRGGRENEQFF
DNA: TGTGCCAGCAGTTTTGACCGGGGGGGCCGGGAAAATGAGCAGTTCTTC